This T cell receptor beta chain is drawn from a study of technical replicates of blood from a handful of donors. Germline V gene data show CDR1 as LNHDA and CDR2 as SQIVND (reference sequence). Trimming shortened V by 2 bases and J by 0 bases, and 11 bases separated the two germline ends. This CDR3 is built from 16 residues. Profiling relied on immunoSEQ multiplex PCR, and the TCRdb table lists in-frame clones only, not all of them. The table shows 50,000 to 70,000 clones, with 88% occurring only once. The V gene is TRBV19, the J gene TRBJ2-1; D remains unclear. This receptor was taken from a human donor in good health. Some clones in this sample may be carry-over from other donors' samples. Material for sequencing was PBMCs. The CDR3 bases are TGTGCCAGTAGTATACCGCAGGTTAGCTCCTACAATGAGCAGTTCTTC. It codes for CASSIPQVSSYNEQFF.